This entry concerns a single TCR beta chain. What it recognizes is unknown. PCR amplification relied on 60 Vbeta primers (plus 13 Jbeta primers). Assay: immunoSEQ multiplex PCR; the TCRdb copy retains only in-frame clones and omits some. The repertoire holds over 150,000 clones, with 68% as singletons. All donors participated as healthy donors of bone marrow. This sample was included in a study of cytomegalovirus exposure and HLA in healthy donors. Looking at the study overall: An analysis done earlier identified about 120 million unique TCR beta sequences from around 180 million T cells.

Study findings and constraints: One variant, a missense change in DCLRE1C, was linked in a later analysis to TCR beta V- and J-gene trimming.

The CDR3 covers 11 residues. V lost 9 bases, J lost 1 base, and 6 bases lay in between. Germline CDR1 and CDR2: SGHAT and FQNNGV. The source of this sequence is a man aged 50-60 years in good health and CMV-seronegative. The rearrangement uses TRBV11-2 and TRBJ2-5; D uncertain. Sequencing was carried out using PBMCs. The CDR3 region is CASARQETQYF. DNA for the CDR3: TGTGCCAGTGCGCGCCAAGAGACCCAGTACTTC.